The 10 T cell receptor beta chains presented below share a single source sample, sequenced in a study of radiotherapy plus CTLA-4 blockade in lung cancer. Sequencing was performed with immunoSEQ multiplex PCR; in TCRdb, only in-frame clones are kept and a portion is missing. The table has some 70,000 clones, around 80% seen once; the top ten hold approximately 9.3%. The input for sequencing was peripheral blood, taken from a patient treated with radiotherapy plus ipilimumab. The receptors were gathered from a human donor with non-small cell lung cancer who had a complete response to radiotherapy plus ipilimumab.

V usage is TRBV5-6 and J usage is TRBJ1-5; perhaps TRBD1 as D (5 bases). Trimming removed 1 base at V and 4 bases at J, with 9 bases between. CDR1 SGHDT and CDR2 YYEEEE come from the germline V gene. This CDR3 has 14 amino acids. The CDR3 DNA reads as TGTGCCAGCAGCTTGATTGGGACTAATCAGCCCCAGCATTTT. It yields the protein CASSLIGTNQPQHF. Full variable domain (outside the CDR3, taken from reference TRBV5-6 and TRBJ1-5): DAGVTQSPTHLIKTRGQQVTLRCSPKSGHDTVSWYQQALGQGPQFIFQYYEEEERQRGNFPDRFSGHQFPNYSSELNVNALLLGDSALYLCASSLIGTNQPQHFGDGTRLSIL.

The CDR3 sequence: CASSVRGEKLFF. CDR3 DNA sequence: TGTGCCAGCAGCGTGAGGGGCGAAAAACTGTTTTTT. The chain couples TRBV9 to TRBJ1-4; the D gene is possibly TRBD1 (5 bases). Germline loops: CDR1 SGDLS, CDR2 YYNGEE. Deletions cut 2 bases from V and 8 bases from J, with 7 bases between. The CDR3 totals 12 residues.

The CDR3: CASSLEGMNTEAFF. DNA of the CDR3: TGCGCCAGCAGCTTGGAGGGTATGAACACTGAAGCTTTCTTT. The J gene is TRBJ1-1, the V gene TRBV5-1; D uncertain. V was shortened by 0 bases and J by 0 bases, with 6 bases between the two germline ends. This CDR3 has 14 residues. Germline V gives CDR1 SGHRS, CDR2 YFSETQ.

The V gene is TRBV14, the J gene TRBJ2-1; 7 bases fit TRBD2. The ends lost 4 bases at V and 3 bases at J; junction bases unmatched: 15. Germline V gives CDR1 SGHDN, CDR2 FVKESK. The CDR3 consists of 18 residues. The CDR3 sequence: CASSLSKNIAGLYNEQFF. CDR3 sequence (DNA): TGTGCCAGCAGCCTAAGTAAGAACATAGCGGGCCTCTACAATGAGCAGTTCTTC.

This clone was detected once. This chain connects TRBV6-5 to TRBJ1-2; 8 nucleotides align to TRBD1. CDR3 size: 14 residues. V shed 1 base, J shed 6 bases, and the junction held 4 bases outside the gene matches. Germline assignment: CDR1 MNHEY and CDR2 SVGAGI. CDR3 in DNA: TGTGCCAGCAGTTACTACGAGACAGGGGATGGCTACACCTTC. This sequence encodes CASSYYETGDGYTF.

V gene TRBV7-2 combines with J gene TRBJ2-3, with 10 bases matching TRBD2. The CDR3 contains 15 residues. With V trimmed by 1 base and J by 12 bases, 10 bases remained unmatched. In germline, CDR1 is SGHTA, CDR2 FQGNSA. This CDR3 reads CASSLGQPGTSVQYF. The CDR3 coding sequence is TGTGCCAGCAGCTTAGGTCAACCCGGGACTAGCGTTCAGTATTTT.

This chain connects TRBV30 to TRBJ2-3; TRBD1 matches 8 bases. CDR3 length: 15 amino acids. V lost 2 bases and J lost 3; bases outside the gene matches: 7. Germline-derived CDR1 and CDR2 are GTSNPN and SVGIG (reference sequence). CDR3 in DNA: TGTGCCTGGAGTTGGGGACAGGAGGAAACAGATACGCAGTATTTT. As protein: CAWSWGQEETDTQYF. The variable domain in full, with the rest retrieved from reference TRBV30 and TRBJ2-3, is SQTIHQWPATLVQPVGSPLSLECTVEGTSNPNLYWYRQAAGRGLQLLFYSVGIGQISSEVPQNLSASRPQDRQFILSSKKLLLSDSGFYLCAWSWGQEETDTQYFGPGTRLTVL.

The count of this clone is one. The chain has TRBV5-1 and TRBJ2-3; TRBD1 matches 7 bases. Germline CDR1 SGHRS, CDR2 YFSETQ. The V and J ends lost 4 bases and 4 bases, in that order; junction bases with no gene match: 6. The CDR3 runs 14 residues. DNA of the CDR3: TGCGCCAGCAGCCTCCTCACAGGGGCAGATACGCAGTATTTT. The encoded protein is CASSLLTGADTQYF.

The chain has TRBV9 and TRBJ1-2; a weak D match, TRBD1 (6 bases). V gave up 6 bases and J gave up 4 bases, with 16 bases separating them. The CDR3 extends over 14 amino acids. CDR1 is SGDLS and CDR2 is YYNGEE in the germline V gene. CDR3 DNA sequence: TGTGCCAGCACCCCACCCGGGACATTCTATGGCTACACCTTC. This gives the protein CASTPPGTFYGYTF. Full variable domain (remainder filled in from reference TRBV9 and TRBJ1-2): DSGVTQTPKHLITATGQRVTLRCSPRSGDLSVYWYQQSLDQGLQFLIQYYNGEERAKGNILERFSAQQFPDLHSELNLSSLELGDSALYFCASTPPGTFYGYTFGSGTRLTVV.

This clone was seen a handful of times. Here the CDR3 reads CASSLSGQGREAFF. DNA of the CDR3: TGCGCCAGCAGCTTGTCGGGGCAGGGTCGTGAAGCTTTCTTT. The gene calls are TRBV5-1 and TRBJ1-1, with a possible D match to TRBD1 (5 bases). Germline assignment: CDR1 SGHRS and CDR2 YFSETQ. The CDR3 length is 14 residues. Trimming shortened V by 1 base and J by 7 bases, and 14 bases separated the two germline ends.